Each of the 32 T cell receptor beta chains below was sequenced from the same sample in a study of blood T cell repertoires in COVID-19. Generated by immunoSEQ multiplex PCR, the TCRdb table keeps only in-frame clones and is missing some. In the table there are hundreds of thousands of clones, 85% to 90% of which are singletons. Sequenced: peripheral blood. The receptors were gathered from a woman younger than 30 with acute or convalescent COVID-19.

V usage is TRBV7-2 and J usage is TRBJ1-2; D perhaps matches TRBD1 (5 bases). V lost 1 base and J 2 bases, leaving 14 bases between the germline ends. Germline loops: CDR1 SGHTA, CDR2 FQGNSA. The CDR3 runs 16 residues. The CDR3 spells CASSLDMGGWNYGYTF. CDR3 nucleotide sequence: TGTGCCAGCAGCTTAGATATGGGGGGGTGGAACTATGGCTACACCTTC.

V gene TRBV7-2 combines with J gene TRBJ1-1; 7 bases line up with TRBD1. Per the germline V gene, CDR1 is SGHTA and CDR2 is FQGNSA. The CDR3 spans 16 residues. The trim removed 1 base at V and 3 bases at J, leaving 8 bases unmatched. The CDR3 nucleotides read TGTGCCAGCAGCTTAGTGACAACAGGGGCGCACACTGAAGCTTTCTTT. The encoded protein is CASSLVTTGAHTEAFF.

This clone was seen a few times. The chain is built from TRBV6-2 or TRBV6-3 and TRBJ2-1; perhaps TRBD2 as D (5 bases). The CDR3 runs 14 residues. Germline V lookup: CDR1 MNHEY, CDR2 SVGEGT. V was cut by 4 bases and J by 5 bases, with 12 bases left in between. The CDR3 region is CASSLGFGNNEQFF. The CDR3, as DNA: TGTGCCAGCAGTTTGGGGTTCGGGAACAATGAGCAGTTCTTC.

V usage is TRBV6-6 and J usage is TRBJ1-1, with 9 bases matching TRBD1. Germline lookup yields CDR1 MNHNY and CDR2 SVGAGI (reference sequence). Unmatched junction bases numbered 12, after V lost 5 bases and J lost 2 bases. The CDR3 has 17 residues. The CDR3 DNA reads TGTGCCAGCAGTCCCCACAGGGGGCGGGGTGGCAACACTGAAGCTTTCTTT. Its protein product is CASSPHRGRGGNTEAFF.

The chain has TRBV3-1 (or the pseudogene TRBV3-2) and TRBJ2-4, with a tentative D call TRBD2 (5 bases). CDR3 length equals 16 residues. Trimming removed 1 base from V and 0 bases from J, with 10 bases in between. From germline, CDR1 is LGHDT and CDR2 YNNKEL (reference sequence). This chain's CDR3 is CASSQVLGRAKNIQYF. The CDR3 DNA is TGTGCCAGCAGCCAAGTTTTAGGGAGAGCCAAAAACATTCAGTACTTC.

This clone was detected a few times. The V call is TRBV15, the J call TRBJ1-2; weak D call: TRBD1 (5 bases). CDR1 is LNHNV and CDR2 is YYDKDF in the germline V gene (reference sequence). The CDR3 runs 15 residues. Trimming stripped 0 bases from V and 4 bases from J, with 12 bases between. The CDR3 protein is CATSRDKGFSYGYTF. CDR3 nucleotide sequence: TGTGCCACCAGCAGAGATAAGGGGTTTAGCTATGGCTACACCTTC. Using reference TRBV15 and TRBJ1-2 for the parts outside the CDR3, the full variable domain is DAMVIQNPRYQVTQFGKPVTLSCSQTLNHNVMYWYQQKSSQAPKLLFHYYDKDFNNEADTPDNFQSRRPNTSFCFLDIRSPGLGDTAMYLCATSRDKGFSYGYTFGSGTRLTVV.

The chain recombines TRBV6-5 with TRBJ1-1; D remains ambiguous. Germline V gene sequence: CDR1 MNHEY, CDR2 SVGAGI. This CDR3 has 13 residues. Trimming left V 3 bases short and J 2 bases short, with 7 bases between. Here the CDR3 DNA reads TGTGCCAGCAGTTATGAGGTAAACACTGAAGCTTTCTTT. It yields the protein CASSYEVNTEAFF.

The rearrangement uses TRBV24-1 and TRBJ2-3, with TRBD2 matching over 14 bases. The J segment lost 1 base and the V segment lost 5 bases, leaving 4 bases of the junction unmatched. There are 17 residues in the CDR3. CDR1 is KGHDR and CDR2 is SFDVKD in the germline V gene. The CDR3: CATSAPGLAGGTDTQYF. The CDR3 nucleotides are TGTGCCACCAGTGCCCCGGGACTAGCGGGGGGCACAGATACGCAGTATTTT.

The genes are TRBV29-1 and TRBJ2-7; 9 nucleotides match TRBD1. CDR3 length equals 14 residues. Germline CDR1 reads SQVTM; CDR2 reads ANQGSEA. Germline trimming cut 6 bases from V and 2 bases from J; bases unmatched to any gene: 8. The CDR3 bases are TGCAGCGTACAAAAGACAGGGGGAACCTACGAGCAGTACTTC. Protein sequence: CSVQKTGGTYEQYF.

V is TRBV6-5 and J is TRBJ2-3, with D perhaps TRBD1 (5 bases). The ends were cut back, 7 bases at V and 0 bases at J, with 8 bases in the middle. Germline V gives CDR1 MNHEY, CDR2 SVGAGI. The CDR3 totals 13 residues. In DNA, the CDR3 is TGTGCCAGCAATGGGGCTAGCACAGATACGCAGTATTTT. As protein: CASNGASTDTQYF.

This chain connects TRBV30 to TRBJ1-1; weak D call: TRBD1 (6 bases). V was shortened by 8 bases and J by 0 bases, with 19 bases between the two germline ends. In germline, CDR1 is GTSNPN, CDR2 SVGIG (reference sequence). The CDR3 contains 15 residues. This CDR3 is CALRGSTSMNTEAFF. Here the CDR3 DNA reads TGTGCCCTCAGGGGATCCACTTCCATGAACACTGAAGCTTTCTTT.

This chain joins TRBV5-5 and TRBJ1-2; no clear D gene. CDR3 length: 12 residues. CDR1 and CDR2 (germline): SGHKS, YYEKEE (reference sequence). V dropped 2 bases and J dropped 1 base, with 3 bases sitting between them. The CDR3 DNA reads TGTGCCAGCAGCTTTAGTAACTATGGCTACACCTTC. Encoded protein: CASSFSNYGYTF.

The V gene is TRBV18, the J gene TRBJ1-5; D possibly corresponds to TRBD1 (6 bases). V lost 0 bases and J lost 5, with 14 bases in between. Looked up from germline, CDR1 is KGHSH and CDR2 is LQKENI. The CDR3 has 16 amino acids. In DNA, the CDR3 is TGTGCCAGCTCACCACCGGGGGCGGTGGGGCATCAGCCCCAGCATTTT. Translating gives CASSPPGAVGHQPQHF.

The chain employs TRBV15 and TRBJ1-2; 7 bases fit TRBD1. The CDR3 sequence is 15 residues long. The J segment lost 4 bases and the V segment lost 3 bases, leaving 8 bases of the junction unmatched. Germline CDR1 LNHNV, CDR2 YYDKDF (reference sequence). The CDR3 DNA reads as TGTGCCACCAGCAGGTCGGGGACAGTCCTCTATGGCTACACCTTC. The encoded protein is CATSRSGTVLYGYTF.

V usage is TRBV5-1 and J usage is TRBJ2-2; 9 bases fit TRBD1. V was clipped by 4 bases and J by 4 bases; unmatched bases: 8. Germline V gives CDR1 SGHRS, CDR2 YFSETQ. The CDR3 is made up of 16 amino acids. The CDR3 DNA reads TGCGCCAGCAGCGACCGGGACAGGGCAAGCACCGGGGAGCTGTTTTTT. Its translation: CASSDRDRASTGELFF. The complete variable domain, with remaining parts taken from reference TRBV5-1 and TRBJ2-2, reads KAGVTQTPRYLIKTRGQQVTLSCSPISGHRSVSWYQQTPGQGLQFLFEYFSETQRNKGNFPGRFSGRQFSNSRSEMNVSTLELGDSALYLCASSDRDRASTGELFFGEGSRLTVL.

The chain combines TRBV24-1 with TRBJ2-3; 10 bases fit TRBD2. This CDR3 has 17 amino acids. V lost 0 bases and J lost 1; bases outside the gene matches: 3. The germline gives CDR1 KGHDR, CDR2 SFDVKD. CDR3 DNA: TGTGCCACCAGTGATTTGAAGCGGGGGGGTGGCACAGATACGCAGTATTTT. Translated, it gives CATSDLKRGGGTDTQYF.

The rearrangement uses TRBV24-1 and TRBJ2-7; TRBD2 matches 12 bases. CDR3 length equals 15 residues. Per germline, CDR1 KGHDR and CDR2 SFDVKD. The V gene end was trimmed by 3 bases and the J gene end by 3 bases; junction bases not matched to a gene: 2. The CDR3 DNA is TGTGCCACCAGTGATCAGACTAGCGGGGGCTACGAGCAGTACTTC. Protein product: CATSDQTSGGYEQYF.

The chain has TRBV7-2 and TRBJ1-2, with D maybe TRBD1 (5 bases). The V gene lost 2 bases and the J gene lost 2 bases, with 24 bases spanning the gap. Germline loops: CDR1 SGHTA, CDR2 FQGNSA. This CDR3 contains 19 residues. CDR3 loop: CASSLYISPVSRVNYGYTF. Written as DNA, the CDR3 is TGTGCCAGCAGCTTATATATCTCCCCGGTTTCCAGGGTGAACTATGGCTACACCTTC.

The chain employs TRBV18 and TRBJ2-1; TRBD2 matches at 8 bases. V was clipped by 3 bases and J by 0 bases; unmatched bases: 7. CDR3 length: 17 amino acids. The germline CDR1 and CDR2 sequences are KGHSH and LQKENI. The CDR3 is CASSPVPLAASYNEQFF. CDR3 DNA sequence: TGTGCCAGCTCACCGGTGCCACTAGCGGCCTCCTACAATGAGCAGTTCTTC.

This clone was counted a single time. This chain connects TRBV2 to TRBJ1-5; D gene ambiguous. This CDR3 contains 13 residues. CDR1 is SNHLY, CDR2 FYNNEI, per germline. V was shortened by 4 bases and J by 2 bases, with 6 bases between the two germline ends. The chain's CDR3 is CASSAQGNQPQHF. The CDR3 nucleotides are TGTGCCAGCAGTGCCCAGGGCAATCAGCCCCAGCATTTT. The entire variable domain, with the rest obtained from reference TRBV2 and TRBJ1-5, is as follows: EPEVTQTPSHQVTQMGQEVILRCVPISNHLYFYWYRQILGQKVEFLVSFYNNEISEKSEIFDDQFSVERPDGSNFTLKIRSTKLEDSAMYFCASSAQGNQPQHFGDGTRLSIL.

This clone has just one count. This chain joins TRBV6-1 and TRBJ2-2, with 7 bases fitting TRBD1. The length of the CDR3 is 16 residues. Trimming took 2 bases from V and 2 from J; bases not matched to a gene: 5. Germline V gives CDR1 MNHNS, CDR2 SASEGT. CDR3 coding DNA: TGTGCCAGCAGTGAACTAGGGACAGTTAACACCGGGGAGCTGTTTTTT. It is translated as CASSELGTVNTGELFF.

The chain combines TRBV9 with TRBJ2-7, with TRBD2 matching over 9 bases. The CDR3 contains 15 residues. CDR1 is SGDLS, CDR2 YYNGEE, per germline. Trimming cost V 4 bases and J 6 bases; bases outside gene matches: 11. CDR3 nucleotide sequence: TGTGCCAGCAGCCAATTTTCCAGCGGGGGGCCCGAGCAGTACTTC. This encodes CASSQFSSGGPEQYF.

This sequence joins TRBV19 and TRBJ1-1, with D possibly TRBD1 on 5 matching bases. V lost 0 bases to trimming and J lost 11 bases, with 13 bases between them. From germline, CDR1 is LNHDA and CDR2 SQIVND (reference sequence). CDR3 size: 13 residues. As DNA, the CDR3 is TGTGCCAGTAGTATAGATCCACAGGTTGGGGCTTTCTTT. This sequence encodes CASSIDPQVGAFF.

This clone was recorded once. V gene TRBV19 combines with J gene TRBJ1-3, with D possibly matching TRBD1 (5 bases). This CDR3 comprises 18 residues. Looked up from germline, CDR1 is LNHDA and CDR2 is SQIVND (reference sequence). Trimming pared 10 bases from V and 0 bases from J, leaving 25 bases between. CDR3 in DNA: TGTGCCACTGCCCCCAGGCCTGGGGGGGGTTTCTCTGGAAACACCATATATTTT. Amino acids: CATAPRPGGGFSGNTIYF.

This clone was seen a handful of times. This chain connects TRBV3-1 (or the pseudogene TRBV3-2) to TRBJ2-5; TRBD1 is a possible D gene (6 bases). The germline V and J ends were trimmed by 4 bases and 5 bases, with 17 bases remaining between them. CDR1 is LGHDT, CDR2 YNNKEL, per germline (reference sequence). CDR3 length equals 15 residues. CDR3 DNA sequence: TGTGCCAGCAGCCTCATTGATGGGGGCTATGAGACCCAGTACTTC. It yields the protein CASSLIDGGYETQYF.

The chain links TRBV7-9 to TRBJ2-5; 8 bases match TRBD2. The ends lost 1 base at V and 5 bases at J; junction bases unmatched: 9. This CDR3 contains 16 residues. Looked up from germline, CDR1 is SEHNR and CDR2 is FQNEAQ (reference sequence). This CDR3 is CASSLVTAGAGETQYF. CDR3 DNA: TGTGCCAGCAGCTTAGTCACAGCGGGGGCGGGTGAGACCCAGTACTTC.

Comments on this clone: The sample contains more than one DNA sequence encoding this CDR3. The rearrangement uses TRBV6-5 and TRBJ1-2; D is unclear. Germline values: CDR1 MNHEY, CDR2 SVGAGI. This CDR3 is built from 11 residues. V was pared by 5 bases and J by 3 bases, with 4 bases between. The CDR3 region is CASSSDYGYTF. Written as DNA, the CDR3 is TGTGCCAGCAGTAGCGACTATGGCTACACCTTC.

The CDR3 here is CASSLGGGGGPLANYGYTF. The CDR3 DNA follows: TGTGCCAGCAGTTTGGGTGGAGGTGGAGGGCCTCTTGCTAACTATGGCTACACCTTC. The chain combines TRBV28 with TRBJ1-2; D not resolved. Trimming took off 3 bases at V and 0 bases at J, with 23 bases between the two ends. Germline V lookup: CDR1 MDHEN, CDR2 SYDVKM. The CDR3 has 19 amino acids.

The V gene is TRBV7-9, the J gene TRBJ2-7, with D maybe TRBD2 (6 bases). Germline V CDR1 and CDR2: SEHNR, FQNEAQ (reference sequence). This CDR3 is built from 15 residues. Trimming removed 3 bases from V and 7 bases from J, with 19 bases in between. In DNA, the CDR3 is TGTGCCAGCAGCTTTTTTCCTGGGGGGAGTGGTGAGCAGTACTTC. It yields the protein CASSFFPGGSGEQYF. The full variable domain, with the rest looked up from reference TRBV7-9 and TRBJ2-7, is DTGVSQNPRHKITKRGQNVTFRCDPISEHNRLYWYRQTLGQGPEFLTYFQNEAQLEKSRLLSDRFSAERPKGSFSTLEIQRTEQGDSAMYLCASSFFPGGSGEQYFGPGTRLTVT.

This clone occurred a few times. The rearrangement joins TRBV6-5 to TRBJ2-7, with a tentative D call TRBD1 (5 bases). V gave up 2 bases and J gave up 3 bases, with 11 bases separating them. The CDR3 consists of 14 residues. CDR1 and CDR2 from the germline V gene are MNHEY and SVGAGI. The CDR3 region has the DNA TGTGCCAGCAGTTACCGGGCAGGGCTCTACGAGCAGTACTTC. It encodes CASSYRAGLYEQYF.

This rearrangement joins TRBV12-3 or TRBV12-4 to TRBJ1-2, with 8 nucleotides matching TRBD1. The ends lost 3 bases at V and 8 bases at J; junction bases unmatched: 5. This CDR3 comprises 13 residues. CDR3 region: CASSLEQGGGYTF. The CDR3 DNA follows: TGTGCCAGCAGTTTGGAACAGGGGGGCGGCTACACCTTC.

This chain joins TRBV6-2 or TRBV6-3 and TRBJ1-5; TRBD1 might be the D (5 bases). This CDR3 has 13 residues. The V and J ends lost 6 bases and 5 bases respectively, with 11 bases between them. Germline V gene sequence: CDR1 MNHEY, CDR2 SVGEGT. Here the CDR3 reads CASSSDTYQPQHF. The CDR3, as DNA: TGTGCCAGCAGCTCGGACACATATCAGCCCCAGCATTTT.